The T cell receptor beta chain under discussion was sequenced for a study of T-cell reconstitution after alpha-beta-depleted transplantation in children. During its preparation, the TCRbeta library received unique molecular identifiers. TCRdb ran MiXCR on the PCR reads and lists one entry per CDR3 protein. The sample has 300,000 to 400,000 distinct CDR3 sequences, about 17% seen once. Concerning this clonotype: The antigen is undetermined.

The germline gives CDR1 MGHRA, CDR2 YSYEKL. CDR3 length: 15 amino acids. Trimming cost V 4 bases and J 9 bases, with 18 bases left between them. General study findings and limits: As was reported, about two months after transplant, alpha-beta T cells came from several hundred expanded graft clones. At one year after transplant, newly produced T cells mostly accounted for T-cell counts and diversity. At day 60, the high TCRbeta diversity found in some patients originated from recipient T cells and thymic progenitors that had survived.

Material: PBMCs, mostly from graft donor cells, obtained 360 days after TCRalphabeta/CD19-depleted stem cell transplant. This sequence originates from a male patient aged 2-9 years who had a stem cell transplant for acute lymphoblastic leukemia, so the T cells may come from the graft donor. The chain is built from TRBV4-1 and TRBJ1-4, with TRBD1 as a possible D gene (6 bases). CDR3 in amino acids: CASSPEGVRRQKLFF. The CDR3 DNA sequence: TGCGCCAGCAGCCCTGAGGGGGTACGGAGACAAAAACTGTTTTTT.